Following are 4 T cell receptor beta chains from one sample sequenced in a study of blood T cell repertoires in COVID-19 (dated by TCRdb to the early 2020s). The library relied on the immunoSEQ multiplex PCR assay. As stored in TCRdb, this immuneACCESS dataset retains in-frame rearrangements with V and J assigned. A fraction of the clones does not appear; measured against another copy, unresolved V genes explain less than half of the discrepancy, and the remainder lacks a known reason. The sample table holds fewer than 350,000 clones, of which roughly 89% were seen once. The ten largest clones represent more than 7.5% of the sample. Sequenced sample: peripheral blood. These receptor sequences come from a man between 25 and 39 years old with COVID-19, enrolled during active disease.

The rearrangement links TRBV3-1 (or the pseudogene TRBV3-2) to TRBJ2-5; D is possibly TRBD2 (5 bases). V gave up 3 bases and J gave up 2 bases, with 13 bases separating them. CDR1 is LGHDT and CDR2 is YNNKEL in the germline V gene (reference sequence). The CDR3 runs 15 residues. The CDR3 spells CASSQVFGKQETQYF. DNA for the CDR3: TGTGCCAGCAGCCAGGTCTTCGGGAAACAAGAGACCCAGTACTTC.

CDR3 DNA sequence: TGTGCCTGGAGTCCTGGCAGAAACTATGGCTACACCTTC. Translation gives CAWSPGRNYGYTF. The chain combines TRBV30 with TRBJ1-2; no definite D call. The CDR3 contains 13 residues. From germline, CDR1 is GTSNPN and CDR2 SVGIG (reference sequence). Trimming took off 2 bases at V and 2 bases at J, with 9 bases between the two ends.

The gene calls are TRBV4-3 and TRBJ1-6; 9 nucleotides line up with TRBD1. Germline CDR1 LGHNA, CDR2 YSLEER. V lost 2 bases and J lost 7; bases outside the gene matches: 3. This CDR3 has 15 amino acids. CDR3 amino acids: CASSQSGTGNSPLHF. The CDR3 DNA reads as TGCGCCAGCAGCCAATCCGGGACAGGGAATTCACCCCTCCACTTT.

This clone has only a few counts. The chain has TRBV7-2 and TRBJ1-3; D remains unclear. V was pared by 5 bases and J by 0 bases, with 14 bases between. In germline, CDR1 is SGHTA, CDR2 FQGNSA. The CDR3 covers 16 residues. The CDR3 bases are TGTGCCAGCAGCCCACCCAACGACATCTCTGGAAACACCATATATTTT. Translated: CASSPPNDISGNTIYF.